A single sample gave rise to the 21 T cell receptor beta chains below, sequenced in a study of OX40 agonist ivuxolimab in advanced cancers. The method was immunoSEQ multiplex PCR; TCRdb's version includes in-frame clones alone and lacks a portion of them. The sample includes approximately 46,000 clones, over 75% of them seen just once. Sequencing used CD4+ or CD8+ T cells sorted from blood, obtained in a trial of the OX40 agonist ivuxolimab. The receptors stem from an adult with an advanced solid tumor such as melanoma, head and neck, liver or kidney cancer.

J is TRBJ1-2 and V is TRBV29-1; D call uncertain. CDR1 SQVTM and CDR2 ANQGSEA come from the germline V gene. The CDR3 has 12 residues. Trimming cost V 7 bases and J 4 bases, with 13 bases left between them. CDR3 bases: TGCAGCGACACACCTGGGAGCTATGGCTACACCTTC. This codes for CSDTPGSYGYTF.

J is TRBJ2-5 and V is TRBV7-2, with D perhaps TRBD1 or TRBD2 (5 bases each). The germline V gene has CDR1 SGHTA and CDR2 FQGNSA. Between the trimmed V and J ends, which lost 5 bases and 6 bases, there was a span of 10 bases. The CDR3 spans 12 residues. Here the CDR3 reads CASSRGRKTQYF. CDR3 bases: TGTGCCAGCAGCCGGGGCAGGAAGACCCAGTACTTC.

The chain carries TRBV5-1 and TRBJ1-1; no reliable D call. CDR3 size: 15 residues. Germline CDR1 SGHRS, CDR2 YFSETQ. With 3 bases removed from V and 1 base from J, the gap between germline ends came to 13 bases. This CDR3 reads CASSWVGVGNTEAFF. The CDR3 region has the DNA TGCGCCAGCAGCTGGGTTGGGGTGGGGAACACTGAAGCTTTCTTT.

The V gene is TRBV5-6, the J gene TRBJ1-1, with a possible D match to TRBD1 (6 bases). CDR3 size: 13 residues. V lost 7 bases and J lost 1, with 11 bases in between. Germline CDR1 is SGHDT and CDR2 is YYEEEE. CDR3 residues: CASGRTENTEAFF. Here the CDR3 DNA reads TGTGCCAGCGGGAGGACAGAGAACACTGAAGCTTTCTTT.

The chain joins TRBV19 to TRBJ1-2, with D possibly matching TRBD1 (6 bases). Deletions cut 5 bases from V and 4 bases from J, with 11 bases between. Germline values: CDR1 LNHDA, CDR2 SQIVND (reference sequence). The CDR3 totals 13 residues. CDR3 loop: CASSPDRFYGYTF. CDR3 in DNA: TGTGCCAGTAGTCCAGACAGGTTCTATGGCTACACCTTC.

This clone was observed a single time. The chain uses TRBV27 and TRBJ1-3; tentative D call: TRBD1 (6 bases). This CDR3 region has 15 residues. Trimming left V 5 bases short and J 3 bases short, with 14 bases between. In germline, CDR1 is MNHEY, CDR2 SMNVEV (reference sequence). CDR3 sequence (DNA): TGTGCCAGCAGTCTCGCACAGGGAAGTGGAAACACCATATATTTT. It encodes CASSLAQGSGNTIYF.

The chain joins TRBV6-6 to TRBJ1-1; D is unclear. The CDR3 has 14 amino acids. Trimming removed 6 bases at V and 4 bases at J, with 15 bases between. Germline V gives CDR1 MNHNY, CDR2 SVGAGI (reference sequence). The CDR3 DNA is TGTGCCAGCAGCCCAGAGGACGAACCCACTGAAGCTTTCTTT. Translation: CASSPEDEPTEAFF.

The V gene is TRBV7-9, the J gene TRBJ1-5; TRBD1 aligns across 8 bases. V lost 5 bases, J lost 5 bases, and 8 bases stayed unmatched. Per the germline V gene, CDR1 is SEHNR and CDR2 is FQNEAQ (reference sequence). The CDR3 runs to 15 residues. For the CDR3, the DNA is TGTGCCAGCAGCCGACAGGGGCCCTGGGATCAGCCCCAGCATTTT. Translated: CASSRQGPWDQPQHF.

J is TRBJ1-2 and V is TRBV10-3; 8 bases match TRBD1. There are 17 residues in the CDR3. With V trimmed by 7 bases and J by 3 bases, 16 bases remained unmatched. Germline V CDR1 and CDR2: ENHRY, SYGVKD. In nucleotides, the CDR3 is TGTGCCATCATGGTTGGGACAGGCGTCTCGGAAGACTATGGCTACACCTTC. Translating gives CAIMVGTGVSEDYGYTF.

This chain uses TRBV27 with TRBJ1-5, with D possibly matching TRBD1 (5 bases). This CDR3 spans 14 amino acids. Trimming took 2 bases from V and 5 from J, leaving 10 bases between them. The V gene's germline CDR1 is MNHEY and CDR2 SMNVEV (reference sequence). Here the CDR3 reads CASSLLGLDQPQHF. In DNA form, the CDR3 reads TGTGCCAGCAGTTTACTGGGACTGGATCAGCCCCAGCATTTT.

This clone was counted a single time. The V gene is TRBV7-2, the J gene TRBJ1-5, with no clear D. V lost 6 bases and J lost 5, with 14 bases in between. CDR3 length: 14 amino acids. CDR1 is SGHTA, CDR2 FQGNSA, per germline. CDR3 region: CASSPDLDYQPQHF. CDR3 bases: TGTGCCAGCAGTCCGGACCTAGATTATCAGCCCCAGCATTTT.

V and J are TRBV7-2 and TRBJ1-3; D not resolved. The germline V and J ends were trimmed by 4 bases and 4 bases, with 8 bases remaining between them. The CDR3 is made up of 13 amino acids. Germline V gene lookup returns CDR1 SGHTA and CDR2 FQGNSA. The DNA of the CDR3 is TGTGCCAGCAGCTCGGAATCCGGAAACACCATATATTTT. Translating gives CASSSESGNTIYF.

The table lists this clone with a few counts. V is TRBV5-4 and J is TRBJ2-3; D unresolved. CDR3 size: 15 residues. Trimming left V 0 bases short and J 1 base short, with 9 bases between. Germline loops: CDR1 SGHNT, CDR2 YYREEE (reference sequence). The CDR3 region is CASSLDTTGTDTQYF. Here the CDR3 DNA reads TGTGCCAGCAGCTTGGACACAACGGGCACAGATACGCAGTATTTT.

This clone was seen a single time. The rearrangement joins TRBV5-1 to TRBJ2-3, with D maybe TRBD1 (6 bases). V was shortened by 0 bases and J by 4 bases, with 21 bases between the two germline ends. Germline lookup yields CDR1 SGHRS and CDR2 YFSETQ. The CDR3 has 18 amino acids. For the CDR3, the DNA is TGCGCCAGCAGCTTGGGGGTTCCCGGGACACTAAGGGCAGATACGCAGTATTTT. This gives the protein CASSLGVPGTLRADTQYF.

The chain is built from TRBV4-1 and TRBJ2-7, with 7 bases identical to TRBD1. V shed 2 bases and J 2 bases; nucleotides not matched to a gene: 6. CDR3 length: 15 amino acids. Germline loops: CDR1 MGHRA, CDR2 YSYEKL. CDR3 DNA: TGCGCCAGCAGCCAATCGCTCGGGACAGCCTACGAGCAGTACTTC. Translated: CASSQSLGTAYEQYF.

CDR3 DNA sequence: TGCGCCAGCAGCCAAGATTGGGGACAGATAAACACTGAAGCTTTCTTT. It translates to CASSQDWGQINTEAFF. The chain carries TRBV4-3 and TRBJ1-1; 7 nucleotides line up with TRBD1. Trimming removed 0 bases from V and 2 bases from J; junction bases left unmatched: 6. Germline V gene lookup returns CDR1 LGHNA and CDR2 YSLEER. The CDR3 spans 16 residues.

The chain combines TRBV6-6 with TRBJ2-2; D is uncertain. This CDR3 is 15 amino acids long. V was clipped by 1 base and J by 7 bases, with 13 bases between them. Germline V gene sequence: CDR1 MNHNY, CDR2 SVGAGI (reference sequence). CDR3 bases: TGTGCCAGCAGTTACTTTAGACCGGTAGGCGGGGAGCTGTTTTTT. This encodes CASSYFRPVGGELFF.

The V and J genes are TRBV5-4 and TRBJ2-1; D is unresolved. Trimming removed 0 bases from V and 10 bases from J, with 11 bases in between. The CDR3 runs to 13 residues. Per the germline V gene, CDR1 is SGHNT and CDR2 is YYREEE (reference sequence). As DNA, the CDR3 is TGTGCCAGCAGCTTGGGGGTGTCGATAGAGCAGTTCTTC. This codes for CASSLGVSIEQFF.

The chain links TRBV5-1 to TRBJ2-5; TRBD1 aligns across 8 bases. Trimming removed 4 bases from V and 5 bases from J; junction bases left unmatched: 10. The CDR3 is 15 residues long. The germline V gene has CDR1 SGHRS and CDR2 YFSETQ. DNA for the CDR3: TGCGCCAGCAGCGCCGGGACAGGCCGTTTGGAGACCCAGTACTTC. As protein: CASSAGTGRLETQYF.

CDR3 nucleotide sequence: TGCGCCAGCAGCCAGGTGAGGGACAGGGAAGCTTTCTTT. It codes for CASSQVRDREAFF. The chain recombines TRBV4-3 with TRBJ1-1, with 8 nucleotides matching TRBD1. Germline V gene sequence: CDR1 LGHNA, CDR2 YSLEER. V shed 3 bases and J 8 bases; nucleotides not matched to a gene: 5. The length of the CDR3 is 13 residues.

CDR3 bases: TGTGCCAGCAGTCTCCGCAGACAGGTCTCCTACGAGCAGTACTTC. This codes for CASSLRRQVSYEQYF. The rearrangement links TRBV28 to TRBJ2-7; possible D gene TRBD1, 6 bases. Germline V CDR1 and CDR2: MDHEN, SYDVKM. The CDR3 is 15 amino acids. V was shortened by 5 bases and J by 0 bases, with 14 bases between the two germline ends.